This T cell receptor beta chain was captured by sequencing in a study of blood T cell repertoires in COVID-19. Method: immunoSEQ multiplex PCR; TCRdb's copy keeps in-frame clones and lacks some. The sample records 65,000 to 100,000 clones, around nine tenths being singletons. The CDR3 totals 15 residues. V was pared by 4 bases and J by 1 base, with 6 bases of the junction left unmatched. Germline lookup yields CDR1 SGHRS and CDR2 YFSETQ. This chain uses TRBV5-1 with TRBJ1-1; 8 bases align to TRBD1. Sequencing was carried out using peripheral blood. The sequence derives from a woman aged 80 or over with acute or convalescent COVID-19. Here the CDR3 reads CASSLEGTGNTEAFF. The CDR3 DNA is TGCGCCAGCAGCCTGGAAGGGACAGGGAACACTGAAGCTTTCTTT.